These 17 T cell receptor beta chains were all obtained from the same sample, sequenced in a study of T-cell memory formation after mild COVID-19. TCRdb called the 5' RACE reads again in MiXCR, with one record for every CDR3 protein. The table records some 310,000 distinct CDR3 sequences, roughly 19% of them present only once. The source material was PBMCs or a T cell subset sorted from them (not recorded which). The receptors stem from a man aged 18-30 years who had mild COVID-19 (a few samples of this study predate the infection). Cell type and time point are not known.

Concerning this clonotype itself: Germline is not matched at one junction end, which may reflect a read error. The V call is TRBV6-5, the J call TRBJ1-1; D uncertain. This CDR3 spans 12 amino acids. Germline CDR1 MNHEY, CDR2 SVGAGI. The CDR3 nucleotides read TGTGCCAGCATTGGGGATGGACCTGATGCTTTCTTT. This translates into CASIGDGPDAFF.

V and J are TRBV27 and TRBJ2-7, with 11 positions matching TRBD1. This CDR3 is built from 15 residues. Germline values: CDR1 MNHEY, CDR2 SMNVEV (reference sequence). The trim removed 5 bases at V and 5 bases at J, leaving 8 bases unmatched. DNA for the CDR3: TGTGCCAGCAGTGCGCGGACAGGGGGCGTCCACGAGCAGTACTTC. Its translation: CASSARTGGVHEQYF.

Many counts were recorded for this clonotype. The chain recombines TRBV7-8 with TRBJ2-3; D not certain. CDR3 length equals 14 residues. CDR1 SGHVS and CDR2 FQNEAQ come from the germline V gene. V was trimmed by 1 base and J by 5 bases, leaving 10 bases between them. The CDR3 spells CASSLDGPLDTQYF. DNA of the CDR3: TGTGCCAGCAGCTTAGATGGGCCGTTAGATACGCAGTATTTT.

This clonotype came up a few times. The rearrangement joins TRBV29-1 to TRBJ2-7; the D call may be TRBD1 or TRBD2 (5 bases each). This CDR3 contains 12 residues. V shed 8 bases and J shed 4 bases, with 15 bases lying between them. In germline, CDR1 is SQVTM, CDR2 ANQGSEA. CDR3 nucleotide sequence: TGCAGCCCCGAGGGCGACAGTTACGAGCAGTACGTC. Protein: CSPEGDSYEQYV.

This chain links TRBV20-1 with TRBJ2-5; D is perhaps TRBD2 (7 bases). Germline loops: CDR1 DFQATT, CDR2 SNEGSKA (reference sequence). There are 14 residues in the CDR3. Trimming took off 6 bases at V and 4 bases at J, with 18 bases between the two ends. CDR3 sequence: CSAEKGGDRETQYF. The CDR3 coding sequence is TGCAGTGCCGAAAAAGGGGGGGATCGAGAGACCCAGTACTTC.

This clonotype was counted at least ten times. The V gene is TRBV29-1, the J gene TRBJ1-2; 9 bases align to TRBD1. The germline V gene encodes CDR1 SQVTM and CDR2 ANQGSEA. V shed 7 bases, J shed 6 bases, and the junction held 15 bases outside the gene matches. This CDR3 spans 15 amino acids. The CDR3 region has the DNA TGCAGCGCCGACGGGGGCCTTTGGGACAGGGATGGCTACACCTTC. Translation gives CSADGGLWDRDGYTF.

The chain recombines TRBV7-6 with TRBJ2-3; no reliable D call. The CDR3 contains 15 residues. V dropped 5 bases and J dropped 0 bases, with 12 bases sitting between them. CDR1 and CDR2 (germline): SGHVS, FNYEAQ. CDR3 sequence (DNA): TGTGCCAGCAGCCCCGGGCATTCTAGCACAGATACGCAGTATTTT. Its protein is CASSPGHSSTDTQYF.

This clonotype occurred a few times. This chain uses TRBV7-3 with TRBJ2-1; TRBD2 might be the D (7 bases). Germline-derived CDR1 and CDR2 are SGHTA and FQGTGA. Trimming took 2 bases from V and 7 from J, leaving 15 bases between them. The CDR3 is 15 residues long. The DNA of the CDR3 is TGTGCCAGCAGCTTATTGGGGGGGCGCCTTAATGAGCAGTTCTTC. The encoded protein is CASSLLGGRLNEQFF.

This clonotype has just a few counts. The rearrangement uses TRBV24-1 and TRBJ2-3; TRBD2 aligns across 13 bases. This CDR3 comprises 17 residues. The trim removed 3 bases at V and 7 bases at J, leaving 9 bases unmatched. Per the germline V gene, CDR1 is KGHDR and CDR2 is SFDVKD. The CDR3 DNA sequence: TGTGCCACCAGTGATAACCCGGGACTAGCGGGGAGATATACGCAGTATTTT. It yields the protein CATSDNPGLAGRYTQYF.

The DNA of the CDR3 is TGTGCCAGCAGTCCGCCGGGCTCTGGAAACACCATATATTTT. This sequence encodes CASSPPGSGNTIYF. The chain joins TRBV6-1 to TRBJ1-3, with D uncertain. The CDR3 extends over 14 amino acids. Germline values: CDR1 MNHNS, CDR2 SASEGT. Trimming cost V 5 bases and J 0 bases, with 8 bases left between them.

This chain uses TRBV18 with TRBJ2-3; TRBD1 matches 8 bases. Losses at the gene ends were 6 bases for V and 0 bases for J; bases not matched to a gene: 5. Per the germline V gene, CDR1 is KGHSH and CDR2 is LQKENI. This CDR3 is 15 amino acids long. This chain's CDR3 is CASSRTGMSTDTQYF. The CDR3 nucleotides read TGTGCCAGCTCGAGGACAGGGATGAGCACAGATACGCAGTATTTT.

This sequence joins TRBV2 and TRBJ1-5; weak D call: TRBD1 (6 bases). The V gene lost 4 bases and the J gene lost 0 bases, with 13 bases spanning the gap. Germline lookup yields CDR1 SNHLY and CDR2 FYNNEI. The CDR3 is 16 residues long. CDR3 residues: CASSAPRGGSNQPQHF. For the CDR3, the DNA is TGTGCCAGCAGTGCCCCGAGGGGGGGTAGCAATCAGCCCCAGCATTTT.

The chain combines TRBV19 with TRBJ2-1, with TRBD1 identical over 9 bases. This CDR3 has 14 amino acids. Germline V gives CDR1 LNHDA, CDR2 SQIVND (reference sequence). With V trimmed by 5 bases and J by 6 bases, 5 bases remained unmatched. CDR3 sequence: CASSPPDRGNEQFF. The CDR3 DNA follows: TGTGCCAGTAGTCCTCCGGACAGGGGCAATGAGCAGTTCTTC.

J is TRBJ1-2 and V is TRBV19; TRBD1 agrees at 11 bases. Germline lookup yields CDR1 LNHDA and CDR2 SQIVND (reference sequence). V was pared by 8 bases and J by 8 bases, with 13 bases of the junction left unmatched. CDR3 length: 15 amino acids. CDR3 sequence reads: CASYRDRGYSRGYTF. The CDR3 DNA is TGTGCCAGTTACCGGGACAGGGGGTACTCCCGCGGCTACACCTTC.

This clonotype came up a few times. V is TRBV15 and J is TRBJ1-4, with D hard to call. The germline V gene encodes CDR1 LNHNV and CDR2 YYDKDF (reference sequence). Trimming cost V 1 base and J 6 bases, with 9 bases left between them. The CDR3 totals 14 residues. The CDR3 DNA is TGTGCCACCAGCAGAGGGCATTGGGATGAAAAACTGTTTTTT. It yields the protein CATSRGHWDEKLFF.

The gene calls are TRBV4-3 and TRBJ1-3; a weak D match, TRBD1 (5 bases). The CDR3 sequence is 18 residues long. Germline values: CDR1 LGHNA, CDR2 YSLEER. V gave up 0 bases and J gave up 4 bases, with 19 bases separating them. The CDR3 protein is CASSQDTADTLSGNTIYF. The CDR3 DNA follows: TGCGCCAGCAGCCAAGATACGGCGGACACCCTCTCCGGAAACACCATATATTTT.

Here the CDR3 DNA reads TGTGCCAGCAGCCCCTACCGGGGATCAGTGGAGTACTTC. Its protein product is CASSPYRGSVEYF. The chain combines TRBV3-1 with TRBJ2-7; D is possibly TRBD2 (5 bases). The CDR3 is made up of 13 amino acids. CDR1 LGHDT and CDR2 YNNKEL come from the germline V gene (reference sequence). Trimming left V 4 bases short and J 11 bases short, with 18 bases between.